This T cell receptor beta chain was obtained from a study of cytomegalovirus exposure and HLA in healthy donors. Study background: Most donors, about 77% of a few hundred genotyped, fell in the Caucasian-associated ancestry cluster. Broader study findings: Among TCR beta chains, those listed as cytomegalovirus-associated numbered about 160. It was reported that the classifier diagnosed cytomegalovirus status with high specificity and sensitivity in both the original and validation cohorts. Presence/absence analyses assumed roughly uniform sequencing depth across donors, which may not hold.

V was cut by 4 bases and J by 5 bases, with 14 bases left in between. CDR3 length equals 14 residues. From germline, CDR1 is SGHTA and CDR2 FQGTGA. In regard to this clone: Its antigen is currently unknown.

It was with 60 Vbeta and 13 Jbeta primers that the PCR ran. Measured with immunoSEQ multiplex PCR; TCRdb has only the in-frame clones, and not every one. The sample lists a few hundred thousand clones, approximately 82% seen once, with around 8.6% in the top ten. The V and J genes are TRBV7-3 and TRBJ1-1; unclear D gene. The sequencing input was PBMCs. The sequence came from an older woman in good health and CMV-seropositive. CDR3 DNA: TGTGCCAGCAGCTCCCTGGGCTCTGAAACTGAAGCTTTCTTT. Translating it yields CASSSLGSETEAFF. Filled out from reference TRBV7-3 and TRBJ1-1, the complete variable domain reads GAGVSQTPSNKVTEKGKYVELRCDPISGHTALYWYRQSLGQGPEFLIYFQGTGAADDSGLPNDRFFAVRPEGSVSTLKIQRTERGDSAVYLCASSSLGSETEAFFGQGTRLTVV.